Each of the 22 T cell receptor beta chains below was sequenced from the same sample in a study of cytomegalovirus exposure and HLA in healthy donors. PCR amplification relied on 60 Vbeta primers (plus 13 Jbeta primers). Sequenced by immunoSEQ multiplex PCR; TCRdb stores in-frame clones only, minus some. The sample consists of roughly 49,000 clones, about four fifths of them appearing once. What was sequenced was PBMCs. The source is a boy under 18 in good health and CMV-seropositive.

V usage is TRBV18 and J usage is TRBJ1-2; D is unclear. V dropped 4 bases and J dropped 6 bases, with 6 bases sitting between them. The germline V gene has CDR1 KGHSH and CDR2 LQKENI. This CDR3 has 11 amino acids. CDR3 in amino acids: CASSQQNGYTF. In DNA, the CDR3 is TGTGCCAGCTCACAGCAAAATGGCTACACCTTC.

This chain joins TRBV7-3 and TRBJ2-7; TRBD1 matches 7 bases. The V and J ends lost 3 bases and 6 bases, in that order; junction bases with no gene match: 2. From germline, CDR1 is SGHTA and CDR2 FQGTGA. This CDR3 comprises 12 residues. The CDR3 DNA follows: TGTGCCAGCAGCTTCCCAGGGGGCGAGCAGTACTTC. This sequence encodes CASSFPGGEQYF.

The V call is TRBV5-6, the J call TRBJ2-7, with 7 bases identical to TRBD1. V lost 1 base, J lost 3 bases, and 7 bases stayed unmatched. The CDR3 spans 15 residues. The germline V gene encodes CDR1 SGHDT and CDR2 YYEEEE. The CDR3 is CASSLWTGPLYEQYF. Here the CDR3 DNA reads TGTGCCAGCAGCTTGTGGACAGGACCACTCTACGAGCAGTACTTC.

This clone was counted a few times. The chain couples TRBV6-4 to TRBJ1-1; D remains ambiguous. Trimming left V 3 bases short and J 2 bases short, with 7 bases between. Germline V gene lookup returns CDR1 MRHNA and CDR2 SNTAGT. The CDR3 has 13 amino acids. The chain's CDR3 is CASSEEENTEAFF. The CDR3 bases are TGTGCCAGCAGTGAGGAGGAAAACACTGAAGCTTTCTTT.

V is TRBV13 and J is TRBJ1-3; D not certain. With 0 bases removed from V and 4 bases from J, the gap between germline ends came to 19 bases. This CDR3 contains 18 residues. Germline lookup yields CDR1 PRHDT and CDR2 FYEKMQ (reference sequence). The DNA of the CDR3 is TGTGCCAGCAGCTTAGGTCCCGGGAGCCTCGGCCCGGGAAACACCATATATTTT. It encodes CASSLGPGSLGPGNTIYF.

This clone is a singleton in its sample. The chain combines TRBV6-1 with TRBJ2-7, with D unresolved. The germline V and J ends were trimmed by 6 bases and 2 bases, with 8 bases remaining between them. Per the germline V gene, CDR1 is MNHNS and CDR2 is SASEGT. The CDR3 has 12 residues. CDR3 nucleotide sequence: TGTGCCAGCAGGAGCAGGACCTACGAGCAGTACTTC. It translates to CASRSRTYEQYF.

The chain links TRBV9 to TRBJ2-3; 8 positions match TRBD1. V lost 4 bases to trimming and J lost 3 bases; unmatched junction nucleotides: 4. There are 14 residues in the CDR3. Germline V lookup: CDR1 SGDLS, CDR2 YYNGEE. The CDR3 DNA is TGTGCCAGCAGCTCCCGGACAGGGACAGATACGCAGTATTTT. Translating gives CASSSRTGTDTQYF.

The V call is TRBV4-1, the J call TRBJ2-2, with 7 bases fitting TRBD2. Per the germline V gene, CDR1 is MGHRA and CDR2 is YSYEKL. CDR3 length equals 15 residues. The junction had 13 bases not matched to a gene; V was cut back by 8 bases and J by 7 bases. CDR3 residues: CASRDARQRDGELFF. CDR3 bases: TGCGCCAGCCGAGACGCCCGACAGCGGGACGGGGAGCTGTTTTTT.

The chain carries TRBV7-6 and TRBJ2-1; no clear D. Germline V lookup: CDR1 SGHVS, CDR2 FNYEAQ. The CDR3 totals 12 residues. Trimming shortened V by 5 bases and J by 4 bases, and 6 bases separated the two germline ends. Written as DNA, the CDR3 is TGTGCCAGCAGCCAGATTTACAATGAGCAGTTCTTC. Translated: CASSQIYNEQFF.

The V and J genes are TRBV5-1 and TRBJ1-4; D unclear. Germline assignment: CDR1 SGHRS and CDR2 YFSETQ. Trimming removed 4 bases from V and 11 bases from J, with 21 bases in between. The CDR3 length is 15 residues. The DNA of the CDR3 is TGCGCCAGCAGCCCCGGGGAGACTAGAATGTGGAAACTGTTTTTT. Translation gives CASSPGETRMWKLFF.

V gene TRBV7-3 combines with J gene TRBJ2-2; TRBD1 might be the D (6 bases). The CDR3 length is 16 residues. Germline assignment: CDR1 SGHTA and CDR2 FQGTGA. Between the trimmed V and J ends, which lost 0 bases and 2 bases, there was a span of 10 bases. Written as DNA, the CDR3 is TGTGCCAGCAGCTTAACTCTGGACAGAAACACCGGGGAGCTGTTTTTT. Translation: CASSLTLDRNTGELFF.

This rearrangement joins TRBV6-1 to TRBJ1-2, with TRBD1 as a possible D gene (5 bases). Germline values: CDR1 MNHNS, CDR2 SASEGT. V lost 6 bases to trimming and J lost 0 bases, with 11 bases between them. This CDR3 has 14 amino acids. The CDR3 reads CASRGGYSNYGYTF. CDR3 sequence (DNA): TGTGCCAGCAGGGGGGGATATTCTAACTATGGCTACACCTTC.

The chain links TRBV27 to TRBJ2-7; 8 bases fit TRBD2. The CDR3 is 14 amino acids. Germline assignment: CDR1 MNHEY and CDR2 SMNVEV (reference sequence). The V and J ends lost 2 bases and 4 bases, in that order; junction bases with no gene match: 4. This CDR3 is CASSLGRLAYEQYF. The CDR3 DNA reads TGTGCCAGCAGTTTAGGGCGACTAGCGTACGAGCAGTACTTC.

The chain joins TRBV2 to TRBJ2-5; TRBD1 matches at 11 bases. The V gene end was trimmed by 6 bases and the J gene end by 5 bases; junction bases not matched to a gene: 8. This CDR3 has 15 amino acids. Germline lookup yields CDR1 SNHLY and CDR2 FYNNEI. In DNA, the CDR3 is TGTGCCAGCAGGGCCGGGACAGGGGGTGTCGAGACCCAGTACTTC. Translated: CASRAGTGGVETQYF.

The chain couples TRBV5-1 to TRBJ1-1; D is possibly TRBD1 (5 bases). The CDR3 contains 11 residues. V gave up 2 bases and J gave up 10 bases, with 9 bases separating them. Germline CDR1 and CDR2: SGHRS and YFSETQ. The CDR3 reads CASSLGDSAFF. Written as DNA, the CDR3 is TGCGCCAGCAGCTTAGGGGACTCAGCTTTCTTT. Full variable domain (rest looked up from reference TRBV5-1 and TRBJ1-1): KAGVTQTPRYLIKTRGQQVTLSCSPISGHRSVSWYQQTPGQGLQFLFEYFSETQRNKGNFPGRFSGRQFSNSRSEMNVSTLELGDSALYLCASSLGDSAFFGQGTRLTVV.

This chain links TRBV29-1 with TRBJ2-1; TRBD2 is a possible D gene (5 bases). The CDR3 has 13 amino acids. Trimming took off 4 bases at V and 0 bases at J, with 7 bases between the two ends. The germline V gene has CDR1 SQVTM and CDR2 ANQGSEA. The CDR3 DNA is TGCAGCGTTGCGGGGAGCTCCTACAATGAGCAGTTCTTC. Its protein is CSVAGSSYNEQFF.

The J gene is TRBJ2-7, the V gene TRBV13; D is perhaps TRBD2 (7 bases). The length of the CDR3 is 18 residues. Looked up from germline, CDR1 is PRHDT and CDR2 is FYEKMQ (reference sequence). V shed 0 bases and J shed 0 bases, with 18 bases lying between them. Written as DNA, the CDR3 is TGTGCCAGCAGCTTAGGCCATGGAGGGGGGGCCAGCTCCTACGAGCAGTACTTC. It specifies CASSLGHGGGASSYEQYF.

The chain recombines TRBV7-9 with TRBJ2-7, with no clear D. Germline CDR1 is SEHNR and CDR2 is FQNEAQ (reference sequence). Trimming left V 3 bases short and J 6 bases short, with 6 bases between. The CDR3 runs 11 residues. CDR3 protein: CASSLVREQYF. CDR3 sequence (DNA): TGTGCCAGCAGCTTGGTGCGCGAGCAGTACTTC. The entire variable domain, with the rest obtained from reference TRBV7-9 and TRBJ2-7, is as follows: DTGVSQNPRHKITKRGQNVTFRCDPISEHNRLYWYRQTLGQGPEFLTYFQNEAQLEKSRLLSDRFSAERPKGSFSTLEIQRTEQGDSAMYLCASSLVREQYFGPGTRLTVT.

Of note for this clone: The junction shows a germline mismatch at one end, possibly a read error. The chain recombines TRBV7-3 with TRBJ2-7; 8 bases match TRBD2. Per the germline V gene, CDR1 is SGHTA and CDR2 is FQGTGA. The CDR3 consists of 15 residues. CDR3 residues: CSSSLQPGGPYEQYF. DNA for the CDR3: TGTTCCAGCAGCTTACAACCGGGGGGGCCGTACGAGCAGTACTTC. Full variable domain (missing parts from reference TRBV7-3 and TRBJ2-7): GAGVSQTPSNKVTEKGKYVELRCDPISGHTALYWYRQSLGQGPEFLIYFQGTGAADDSGLPNDRFFAVRPEGSVSTLKIQRTERGDSAVYLCSSSLQPGGPYEQYFGPGTRLTVT.

V is TRBV19 and J is TRBJ1-5, with D possibly matching TRBD1 (5 bases). The germline V gene encodes CDR1 LNHDA and CDR2 SQIVND (reference sequence). The CDR3 contains 15 residues. V was shortened by 3 bases and J by 5 bases, with 14 bases between the two germline ends. Written as DNA, the CDR3 is TGTGCCAGTAGTATTTGGCGCAGGGCCGATCAGCCCCAGCATTTT. Its translation: CASSIWRRADQPQHF.

The chain is built from TRBV2 and TRBJ1-1; D unclear. The length of the CDR3 is 11 residues. The V and J ends lost 6 bases and 6 bases respectively, with 8 bases between them. Germline-derived CDR1 and CDR2 are SNHLY and FYNNEI. Here the CDR3 DNA reads TGTGCCAGCAGGGAGGTGGCTGAAGCTTTCTTT. Its translation is CASREVAEAFF. Full variable domain (outside the CDR3, taken from reference TRBV2 and TRBJ1-1): EPEVTQTPSHQVTQMGQEVILRCVPISNHLYFYWYRQILGQKVEFLVSFYNNEISEKSEIFDDQFSVERPDGSNFTLKIRSTKLEDSAMYFCASREVAEAFFGQGTRLTVV.

The genes are TRBV29-1 and TRBJ1-1; D perhaps matches TRBD1 (6 bases). This CDR3 spans 15 amino acids. From germline, CDR1 is SQVTM and CDR2 ANQGSEA. Deletions cut 7 bases from V and 0 bases from J, with 18 bases between. The CDR3 nucleotides read TGCAGCGCCGAGGACAGAGTCGACTTGAACACTGAAGCTTTCTTT. This gives the protein CSAEDRVDLNTEAFF. Supplemented by reference TRBV29-1 and TRBJ1-1, the full variable domain reads SAVISQKPSRDICQRGTSLTIQCQVDSQVTMMFWYRQQPGQSLTLIATANQGSEATYESGFVIDKFPISRPNLTFSTLTVSNMSPEDSSIYLCSAEDRVDLNTEAFFGQGTRLTVV.